This entry lists 18 T cell receptor beta chains sequenced from one sample in a study of T cells in Graves' hyperthyroidism and ophthalmopathy. Researchers amplified the TCR beta CDR3 regions from RNA transcripts. In the first-round RT-PCR of the TCR CDR3, the HTBI primer set was used. TCRdb fed the multiplex PCR reads into MiXCR, producing one record per CDR3 protein. The table has hundreds of thousands of distinct CDR3 sequences, under 20% seen once. Sequencing was done on a sample of blood. The receptor set was obtained from a young woman with Graves' hyperthyroidism.

This clonotype showed up many times. This chain links TRBV18 with TRBJ2-7; D perhaps matches TRBD1 (6 bases). CDR1 KGHSH and CDR2 LQKENI come from the germline V gene. Trimming pared 3 bases from V and 6 bases from J, leaving 15 bases between. The CDR3 totals 14 residues. The CDR3 DNA reads TGTGCCAGCTCACCGCTGCAGGGGAGCCGCGAGCAGTACTTC. It yields the protein CASSPLQGSREQYF.

This clonotype was recorded many times. The genes are TRBV11-2 and TRBJ2-3; 14 bases are a match to TRBD2. The CDR3 runs 16 residues. The germline CDR1 and CDR2 sequences are SGHAT and FQNNGV. After removal of 7 bases from V and 10 bases from J, the junction contained 13 bases not matched to a gene. In DNA, the CDR3 is TGTGCCAGCAACCCGGGACTAGCGGGAGTCAGTAAGGCGCAGTATTTT. It is translated as CASNPGLAGVSKAQYF.

This clonotype appeared many times. This sequence joins TRBV28 and TRBJ2-1, with TRBD2 as a possible D gene (5 bases). CDR3 size: 14 residues. Germline V lookup: CDR1 MDHEN, CDR2 SYDVKM. V lost 6 bases and J 6 bases, leaving 15 bases between the germline ends. The CDR3 sequence is CASRSGDLANEQFF. The CDR3 DNA is TGTGCCAGCAGGTCGGGCGATCTAGCCAATGAGCAGTTCTTC.

This clonotype was counted many times. The chain carries TRBV28 and TRBJ2-5; D is perhaps TRBD2 (6 bases). The CDR3 has 14 amino acids. Germline-derived CDR1 and CDR2 are MDHEN and SYDVKM. V was cut by 1 base and J by 4 bases, with 10 bases left in between. CDR3 coding DNA: TGTGCCAGCAGTTTATATAACGGGAGAGAGACCCAGTACTTC. Residues: CASSLYNGRETQYF.

On this clonotype itself: Germline and junction disagree at one end, which may indicate a read error. In nucleotides, the CDR3 is TGCGCCAGCGGCTTGAGGCCCGGGGACCCAGAGACCCAGTACTTC. Its translation is CASGLRPGDPETQYF. This chain joins TRBV5-1 and TRBJ2-5; D could derive from TRBD1 or TRBD2 (5 bases each). The CDR3 runs to 15 residues. CDR1 is SGHRS, CDR2 YFSETQ, per germline.

J is TRBJ2-5 and V is TRBV11-2; TRBD1 aligns across 9 bases. Germline loops: CDR1 SGHAT, CDR2 FQNNGV. The V and J ends lost 0 bases and 5 bases, in that order; junction bases with no gene match: 7. This CDR3 spans 16 amino acids. In nucleotides, the CDR3 is TGTGCCAGCAGCTTAGATAGAACAGGGGGCTTGGAGACCCAGTACTTC. It specifies CASSLDRTGGLETQYF.

This clonotype has just one count. The chain has TRBV18 and TRBJ2-7, with 9 bases fitting TRBD1. Germline V gene sequence: CDR1 KGHSH, CDR2 LQKENI. CDR3 length: 15 residues. V was clipped by 8 bases and J by 2 bases; unmatched bases: 10. The DNA of the CDR3 is TGTGCCAGCCCTCCCCGGGGACAGGGCGCCTACGAGCAGTACTTC. Translating gives CASPPRGQGAYEQYF.

This clonotype was seen more than once but under ten times. The V gene is TRBV5-6, the J gene TRBJ2-7, with 7 bases aligning to TRBD1. The CDR3 is 13 amino acids. The germline V gene encodes CDR1 SGHDT and CDR2 YYEEEE. The trim removed 3 bases at V and 6 bases at J, leaving 6 bases unmatched. The CDR3 spells CASSWTTGAEQYF. The CDR3, as DNA: TGTGCCAGCAGCTGGACCACAGGGGCCGAGCAGTACTTC.

Many counts were recorded for this clonotype. The V and J genes are TRBV5-5 and TRBJ1-1, with D perhaps TRBD1 (5 bases). CDR1 is SGHKS, CDR2 YYEKEE, per germline (reference sequence). The length of the CDR3 is 16 residues. The V gene lost 4 bases and the J gene lost 0 bases, with 16 bases spanning the gap. The CDR3 nucleotides read TGTGCCAGCAGCACAACCGGGGCCTCATTGAACACTGAAGCTTTCTTT. Residues: CASSTTGASLNTEAFF.

About this clonotype: This clone may be a read error of a much larger clone one base away. This chain uses TRBV18 with TRBJ2-7, with 8 bases aligning to TRBD1. Germline CDR1 KGHSH, CDR2 LQKENI. CDR3 size: 12 residues. CDR3 sequence reads: CVTGTGGYEQYF. The CDR3 DNA follows: TGTGTCACCGGGACAGGAGGATACGAGCAGTACTTC.

This clonotype has a count of ten or more. The V call is TRBV7-2, the J call TRBJ1-1; the D gene is possibly TRBD1 (5 bases). There are 14 residues in the CDR3. Between the trimmed V and J ends, which lost 6 bases and 7 bases, there was a span of 18 bases. CDR1 SGHTA and CDR2 FQGNSA come from the germline V gene. The CDR3, as DNA: TGTGCCAGCAGTCCCACCGGGGGGAGGGGTGAAGCTTTCTTT. This codes for CASSPTGGRGEAFF.

There are a few counts of this clonotype. The chain has TRBV7-8 and TRBJ2-7; 14 bases match TRBD2. The ends lost 4 bases at V and 6 bases at J; junction bases unmatched: 14. The CDR3 is 18 residues long. Germline V CDR1 and CDR2: SGHVS, FQNEAQ. The CDR3 sequence: CASSSPPGTSGRMGEQYF. CDR3 nucleotides: TGTGCCAGCAGCTCGCCGCCTGGGACTAGCGGGAGAATGGGCGAGCAGTACTTC. Variable domain in full (rest from reference TRBV7-8 and TRBJ2-7): GAGVSQSPRYKVAKRGQDVALRCDPISGHVSLFWYQQALGQGPEFLTYFQNEAQLDKSGLPSDRFFAERPEGSVSTLKIQRTQQEDSAVYLCASSSPPGTSGRMGEQYFGPGTRLTVT.

This clonotype occurred many times. The chain employs TRBV2 and TRBJ1-2; 10 positions match TRBD1. CDR3 length: 15 amino acids. Germline CDR1 is SNHLY and CDR2 is FYNNEI. V lost 6 bases, J lost 2 bases, and 6 bases stayed unmatched. CDR3 in amino acids: CASRSEGQGNYGYTF. CDR3 in DNA: TGTGCCAGCAGGAGCGAGGGACAGGGGAACTATGGCTACACCTTC.

This clonotype turned up a few times. The V call is TRBV4-2, the J call TRBJ2-7; TRBD2 matches at 14 bases. The CDR3 runs to 17 residues. The ends lost 5 bases at V and 5 bases at J; junction bases unmatched: 11. Germline CDR1 is LGHNA and CDR2 is YNFKEQ. The CDR3 reads CASSKGTSGSSGHEQYF. The CDR3, as DNA: TGTGCCAGCAGCAAAGGGACTAGCGGGAGTTCAGGGCACGAGCAGTACTTC.

The chain uses TRBV24-1 and TRBJ2-3; 9 positions match TRBD2. Trimming took 5 bases from V and 0 from J; bases not matched to a gene: 5. This CDR3 contains 16 residues. CDR1 is KGHDR and CDR2 is SFDVKD in the germline V gene. CDR3 sequence (DNA): TGTGCCACCAGTGGGGGCCTAGCGGGAAGCACAGATACGCAGTATTTT. This encodes CATSGGLAGSTDTQYF.

This clonotype has at least ten counts. The rearrangement links TRBV5-1 to TRBJ2-3; the match to TRBD2 covers 9 bases. The CDR3 sequence is 16 residues long. Per the germline V gene, CDR1 is SGHRS and CDR2 is YFSETQ. Germline trimming cut 3 bases from V and 2 bases from J; bases unmatched to any gene: 7. CDR3 region: CASSSGLAFNTDTQYF. CDR3 DNA sequence: TGCGCCAGCAGCTCGGGACTAGCTTTCAACACAGATACGCAGTATTTT.

J is TRBJ1-4 and V is TRBV13, with D possibly being TRBD1 (6 bases). The V gene's germline CDR1 is PRHDT and CDR2 FYEKMQ (reference sequence). Trimming removed 1 base from V and 6 bases from J, with 15 bases in between. The CDR3 runs to 16 residues. The DNA of the CDR3 is TGTGCCAGCAGCTTAGCATCAGGGGCGGGCGATGAAAAACTGTTTTTT. It is translated as CASSLASGAGDEKLFF.

The chain combines TRBV19 with TRBJ1-2; D may be TRBD1 (6 bases). Germline V CDR1 and CDR2: LNHDA, SQIVND (reference sequence). V lost 5 bases to trimming and J lost 6 bases, with 10 bases between them. This CDR3 is 12 amino acids long. The CDR3 coding sequence is TGTGCCAGTAGTTGGACAGCCGATGGCTACACCTTC. Its translation: CASSWTADGYTF.